This T cell receptor (beta chain) is drawn from a study of blood T cells in healthy people across ages. Primed by a sample-barcoded 5' primer and a J-beta primer mix, a second PCR proceeded for 7 to 11 cycles. TCRdb re-called the 5' RACE reads with MiXCR, one entry per CDR3 protein. The sample shows about a million distinct CDR3 sequences, around 48% of them seen only once. The length of the CDR3 is 15 residues. The V and J ends lost 1 base and 4 bases respectively, with 12 bases between them. Germline CDR1 is MGHRA and CDR2 is YSYEKL. J is TRBJ2-3 and V is TRBV4-1; weak D call: TRBD1 (5 bases). This clonotype was sampled from a man in his thirties or forties in good health. The sequencing sample was made of blood. The DNA for the CDR3 is TGCGCCAGCAGCCAAGGGCCCCAGGGCTCAGATACGCAGTATTTT. Its protein is CASSQGPQGSDTQYF.